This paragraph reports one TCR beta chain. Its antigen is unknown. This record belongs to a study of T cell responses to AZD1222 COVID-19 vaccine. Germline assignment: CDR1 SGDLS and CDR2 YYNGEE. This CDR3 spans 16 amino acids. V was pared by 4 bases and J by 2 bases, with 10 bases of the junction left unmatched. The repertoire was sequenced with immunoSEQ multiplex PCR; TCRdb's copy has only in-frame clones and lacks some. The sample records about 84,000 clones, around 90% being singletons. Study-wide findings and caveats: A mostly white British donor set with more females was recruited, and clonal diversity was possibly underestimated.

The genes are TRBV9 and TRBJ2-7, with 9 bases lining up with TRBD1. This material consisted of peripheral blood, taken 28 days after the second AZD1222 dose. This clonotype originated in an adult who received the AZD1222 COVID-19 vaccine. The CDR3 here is CASSPYGQGRTYEQYF. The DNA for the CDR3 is TGTGCCAGCAGCCCTTATGGACAGGGGCGAACCTACGAGCAGTACTTC. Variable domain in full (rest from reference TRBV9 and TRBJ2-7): DSGVTQTPKHLITATGQRVTLRCSPRSGDLSVYWYQQSLDQGLQFLIQYYNGEERAKGNILERFSAQQFPDLHSELNLSSLELGDSALYFCASSPYGQGRTYEQYFGPGTRLTVT.